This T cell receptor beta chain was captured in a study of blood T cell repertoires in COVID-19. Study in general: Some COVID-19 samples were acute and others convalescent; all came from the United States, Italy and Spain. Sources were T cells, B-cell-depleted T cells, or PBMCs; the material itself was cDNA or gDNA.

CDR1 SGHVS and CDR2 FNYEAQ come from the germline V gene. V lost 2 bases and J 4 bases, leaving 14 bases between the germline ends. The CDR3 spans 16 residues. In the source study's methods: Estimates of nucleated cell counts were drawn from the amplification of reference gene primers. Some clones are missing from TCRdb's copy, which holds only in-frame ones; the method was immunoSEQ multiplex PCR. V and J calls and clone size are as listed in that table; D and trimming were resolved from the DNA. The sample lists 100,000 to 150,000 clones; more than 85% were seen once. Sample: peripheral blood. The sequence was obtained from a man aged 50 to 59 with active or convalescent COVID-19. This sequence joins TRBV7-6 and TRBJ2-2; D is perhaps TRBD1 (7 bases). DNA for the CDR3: TGTGCCAGCAGCTTAATCCCAGGGGGAGGCACCGGGGAGCTGTTTTTT. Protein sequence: CASSLIPGGGTGELFF.